This T cell receptor beta chain was sequenced for a study of cytomegalovirus exposure and HLA in healthy donors. Trimming at V came to 0 bases and at J to 8 bases, leaving 9 bases not matched to a gene. There are 15 residues in the CDR3. CDR1 is SGDLS and CDR2 is YYNGEE in the germline V gene. Whole-study results and caveats: A few of the chains that were CMV-associated were confirmed in vitro to be specific for CMV antigens. Reported performance of the classifier showed diagnosis of cytomegalovirus status with high specificity and sensitivity. The authors listed around 150 TCR beta chains as cytomegalovirus-associated.

Concerning this clone itself: Its antigen is still unknown.

PCR amplification relied on 60 Vbeta primers (plus 13 Jbeta primers). The repertoire was sequenced with immunoSEQ multiplex PCR; TCRdb's copy has only in-frame clones and lacks some. In the table there are some 200,000 clones, less than 90% of which are singletons. The chain couples TRBV9 to TRBJ1-2, with 8 bases that match TRBD1. The sequence was collected from a girl in the first two years of life in good health and CMV-seronegative. The specimen sequenced was PBMCs. The chain's CDR3 is CASSVEGWAGGGYTF. The DNA for the CDR3 is TGTGCCAGCAGCGTAGAAGGCTGGGCAGGGGGCGGCTACACCTTC.